A selection of T cell receptor beta chains follows, all from one sample in a study of a mutant IDH1 vaccine in newly diagnosed glioma. No antigen is known for these receptors. Measured with immunoSEQ multiplex PCR; TCRdb has only the in-frame clones, and not every one. In the table there are approximately 100,000 clones, around nine tenths of which are singletons. Sequenced here: PBMCs, sampled from a glioma patient whose treatment included an IDH1 peptide vaccine. The receptors here all came from a woman aged 45-65 years with glioma. Both conserved end residues are part of each CDR3. The D gene is left open where the match is weak. Size values are once, few and many counts, or a class for expanded clones, and some rows have none.

size	D	J	V	DNA	CDR3
-	TRBD1	TRBJ1-2	TRBV11-2	TGTGCCAGCAGAGCAATCCGACAGGGGGCGCGGGGCTACACCTTC	CASRAIRQGARGYTF
-	-	TRBJ2-1	TRBV7-3	TGTGCCAGCAGCTTTCTACGCGACTCCAATGAGCAGTTCTTC	CASSFLRDSNEQFF
-	-	TRBJ2-1	TRBV6-4	TGTGCCAGCAGTGACACGGGGCCCGGTTCCTACAATGAGCAGTTCTTC	CASSDTGPGSYNEQFF
-	TRBD2	TRBJ2-7	TRBV14	TGTGCCAGCAGCCACGGACTAGCGGGCTCGGCCTACGAGCAGTACTTC	CASSHGLAGSAYEQYF
-	-	TRBJ1-5	TRBV10-3	TGTGCCATCAGTGAGTCGGGATGGGATCAGCCCCAGCATTTT	CAISESGWDQPQHF
-	-	TRBJ2-1	TRBV5-1	TGCGCCAGCAGCTTACCAGCCGGATGGAATGAGCAGTTCTTC	CASSLPAGWNEQFF
-	-	TRBJ2-7	TRBV9	TGTGCCAGCAGCGCCCGGGCCCTAGCCTACGAGCAGTACTTC	CASSARALAYEQYF
-	-	TRBJ1-5	TRBV5-1	TGCGCCAGCAGCTTGGACGGAGGGAGCAATCAGCCCCAGCATTTT	CASSLDGGSNQPQHF
-	TRBD2	TRBJ2-7	TRBV10-3	TGTGCCATCAGAAGGACTAGCGGGGCTTCCTACGAGCAGTACTTC	CAIRRTSGASYEQYF
-	-	TRBJ2-3	TRBV9	TGTGCCAGCAGCGTAAACAGCGGGAGCACAGATACGCAGTATTTT	CASSVNSGSTDTQYF
once	TRBD2	TRBJ2-3	TRBV6-1	TGTGCCAGCAGTGTTAAAGCGGGAGGGGGATCAGATACGCAGTATTTT	CASSVKAGGGSDTQYF
-	-	TRBJ2-5	TRBV11-2	TGTGCCAGCAGCCCTCAAGCGAGACAAGAGACCCAGTACTTC	CASSPQARQETQYF
-	-	TRBJ2-1	TRBV14	TGTGCCAGCAGCCAGGCCAGTACGGGGGACCAGTTCTTC	CASSQASTGDQFF
-	TRBD2	TRBJ2-3	TRBV7-9	TGTGCCAGCAGCTTAGGGCTAGCGGGATTAGGCACAGATACGCAGTATTTT	CASSLGLAGLGTDTQYF
-	-	TRBJ2-6	TRBV28	TGTGCCAGCAGTTACAGGACACCAGTCTTCCCCTCTGGGGCCAACGTCCTGACTTTC	CASSYRTPVFPSGANVLTF
-	-	TRBJ1-2	TRBV7-9	TGTGCCAGCAGCTTAGGAGGAGGGGACTATGGCTACACCTTC	CASSLGGGDYGYTF
-	TRBD1	TRBJ1-2	TRBV9	TGTGCCAGCAGCGAGGGGGCTTATGGCTACACCTTC	CASSEGAYGYTF
-	-	TRBJ1-2	TRBV6-5	TGTGCCAGCTCAAGAGGGTTTGGCTACACCTTC	CASSRGFGYTF
-	TRBD1	TRBJ1-1	TRBV7-2	TGTGCCAGCAGTTCACAGGGGGCGCCGAACACTGAAGCTTTCTTT	CASSSQGAPNTEAFF
-	-	TRBJ2-6	TRBV27	TGTGCCAGCAGTTCTCACCTACGGGGGCTTAGGTCTGGGGCCAACGTCCTGACTTTC	CASSSHLRGLRSGANVLTF
-	-	TRBJ2-7	TRBV27	TGTGCCAGCAGTCCCTCCCTGGCGGGCCTCTCCTACGAGCAGTACTTC	CASSPSLAGLSYEQYF
-	TRBD2	TRBJ2-1	TRBV4-2	TGTGCCAGCAGCCAAGCGCGACTAGCGGGAGGGCTCATCAATGAGCAGTTCTTC	CASSQARLAGGLINEQFF
-	-	TRBJ2-3	TRBV9	TGTGCCAGCAGCCCGAGCACAGATACGCAGTATTTT	CASSPSTDTQYF
-	-	TRBJ2-7	TRBV18	TGTGCCAGCTCGCTAACAGAGGGTTCCAAGGTGCCTCAAAAACCCTACGAGCAGTACTTC	CASSLTEGSKVPQKPYEQYF
once	-	TRBJ2-3	TRBV27	TGTGCCAGCAGTTTTGGCCTGGGAACAGATACGCAGTATTTT	CASSFGLGTDTQYF
once	TRBD2	TRBJ2-1	TRBV9	TGTGCCAGCAGCCCCCGGACTAGCGTCTACAATGAGCAGTTCTTC	CASSPRTSVYNEQFF
-	-	TRBJ1-5	TRBV10-2	TGCGCCAGCAGTGAGTGGTCGGGCAATCAGCCCCAGCATTTT	CASSEWSGNQPQHF
few	-	TRBJ2-7	TRBV9	TGTGCCAGCAGCGTAGAGGGCAGGGCGGGCGAGCAGTACTTC	CASSVEGRAGEQYF
-	TRBD1	TRBJ1-1	TRBV28	TGTGCCAGCAGTCCACCCAGGGGGGGCGAAGCTTTCTTT	CASSPPRGGEAFF
-	TRBD2	TRBJ2-2	TRBV6-4	TGTGCCAGCAGTCGACTAGCGGGGGCCGGGGAGCTGTTTTTT	CASSRLAGAGELFF
once	-	TRBJ2-7	TRBV6-5	TGTGCCAGCAGTGCGGGCCGGATCGAGCAGTACTTC	CASSAGRIEQYF
few	TRBD1	TRBJ1-1	TRBV19	TGTGCCAGTAGTTACCCCGGGACAGTGAACACTGAAGCTTTCTTT	CASSYPGTVNTEAFF
few	-	TRBJ2-7	TRBV7-3	TGTGCCAGCAGCTTGTGGGTAGGCTACGAGCAGTACTTC	CASSLWVGYEQYF
-	TRBD2	TRBJ2-7	TRBV6-6	TGTGCCAGCAGTTACCCCCCGGCTAGCGGGAGTGGCGAGCAGTACTTC	CASSYPPASGSGEQYF
-	-	TRBJ2-1	TRBV28	TGTGCCAGCAGTTTGAATGAGCAGTTCTTC	CASSLNEQFF
-	-	TRBJ2-1	TRBV6-1	TGTGCCAGCAGTGTTCAGTGGAGAACGGCAAACAATGAGCAGTTCTTC	CASSVQWRTANNEQFF
-	-	TRBJ1-1	TRBV14	TGTGCCAGCAGCCCGCCGGGACACCCAATGAACACTGAAGCTTTCTTT	CASSPPGHPMNTEAFF
-	-	TRBJ2-1	TRBV6-1	TGTGCCAGCAGTGAAAGGGGCACAGGCTCATACAATGAGCAGTTCTTC	CASSERGTGSYNEQFF
-	TRBD1	TRBJ2-5	TRBV12-5	TGTGCCAGGGAAGGGACAGGACTACAAGAGACCCAGTACTTC	CAREGTGLQETQYF
few	-	TRBJ1-6	TRBV23-1	TGCGCCAGCAGTCTCCCGAGGGAGGGGCCTTCACCCCTCCACTTT	CASSLPREGPSPLHF
-	-	TRBJ1-1	TRBV19	TGTAAGGGACAGAACACTGAAGCTTTCTTT	CKGQNTEAFF
-	-	TRBJ2-7	TRBV5-1	TGCGCCAGCAGTTGGGCTAGCGAGGCCTACGAGCAGTACTTC	CASSWASEAYEQYF
-	-	TRBJ2-3	TRBV30	TGTGCCTGGAAAAAGGTCACAGATACGCAGTATTTT	CAWKKVTDTQYF
-	-	TRBJ1-2	TRBV28	TGTGCCAGCAGTTTATGGGAATCGAACTATGGCTACACCTTC	CASSLWESNYGYTF
-	-	TRBJ2-7	TRBV28	TGTGCCAGCAGTTTGCAACAGGGTGACGAGCAGTACTTC	CASSLQQGDEQYF
-	-	TRBJ2-3	TRBV4-1	TGCGCCAGCAGCACGGGACTCGGAGGAACCCCTGGCACAGATACGCAGTATTTT	CASSTGLGGTPGTDTQYF
-	TRBD2	TRBJ2-3	TRBV6-5	TGTGCCAGCAGCCTACTAGCGGGGAGCACAGATACGCAGTATTTT	CASSLLAGSTDTQYF